This record concerns one TCR beta chain sequence. Its antigen is not identified. Germline V CDR1 and CDR2: SEHNR, FQNEAQ (reference sequence). This CDR3 contains 15 residues. Germline trimming cut 6 bases from V and 6 bases from J; bases unmatched to any gene: 9. These data originate in a study of cytotoxic CD8 clonotypes in ibrutinib-treated CLL. Whole-study context: Mean productive templates were roughly 280,000; mean productive rearrangements were around 93,000. Notes on the study in general: Contraction or stability on treatment characterized the public clonotypes, which were uncommon.

Profiling relied on immunoSEQ multiplex PCR, and the TCRdb table lists in-frame clones only, not all of them. The sample has about 24,000 clones, under 85% seen once; the top ten hold around 8.1%. V and J are TRBV7-9 and TRBJ2-1; the match to TRBD1 covers 9 bases. The receptor was isolated from a human donor with chronic lymphocytic leukemia. The sample here was PBMCs, taken before ibrutinib treatment. CDR3 in DNA: TGTGCCAGCAGACCCGGGACAGGGATATCCAATGAGCAGTTCTTC. It translates to CASRPGTGISNEQFF.